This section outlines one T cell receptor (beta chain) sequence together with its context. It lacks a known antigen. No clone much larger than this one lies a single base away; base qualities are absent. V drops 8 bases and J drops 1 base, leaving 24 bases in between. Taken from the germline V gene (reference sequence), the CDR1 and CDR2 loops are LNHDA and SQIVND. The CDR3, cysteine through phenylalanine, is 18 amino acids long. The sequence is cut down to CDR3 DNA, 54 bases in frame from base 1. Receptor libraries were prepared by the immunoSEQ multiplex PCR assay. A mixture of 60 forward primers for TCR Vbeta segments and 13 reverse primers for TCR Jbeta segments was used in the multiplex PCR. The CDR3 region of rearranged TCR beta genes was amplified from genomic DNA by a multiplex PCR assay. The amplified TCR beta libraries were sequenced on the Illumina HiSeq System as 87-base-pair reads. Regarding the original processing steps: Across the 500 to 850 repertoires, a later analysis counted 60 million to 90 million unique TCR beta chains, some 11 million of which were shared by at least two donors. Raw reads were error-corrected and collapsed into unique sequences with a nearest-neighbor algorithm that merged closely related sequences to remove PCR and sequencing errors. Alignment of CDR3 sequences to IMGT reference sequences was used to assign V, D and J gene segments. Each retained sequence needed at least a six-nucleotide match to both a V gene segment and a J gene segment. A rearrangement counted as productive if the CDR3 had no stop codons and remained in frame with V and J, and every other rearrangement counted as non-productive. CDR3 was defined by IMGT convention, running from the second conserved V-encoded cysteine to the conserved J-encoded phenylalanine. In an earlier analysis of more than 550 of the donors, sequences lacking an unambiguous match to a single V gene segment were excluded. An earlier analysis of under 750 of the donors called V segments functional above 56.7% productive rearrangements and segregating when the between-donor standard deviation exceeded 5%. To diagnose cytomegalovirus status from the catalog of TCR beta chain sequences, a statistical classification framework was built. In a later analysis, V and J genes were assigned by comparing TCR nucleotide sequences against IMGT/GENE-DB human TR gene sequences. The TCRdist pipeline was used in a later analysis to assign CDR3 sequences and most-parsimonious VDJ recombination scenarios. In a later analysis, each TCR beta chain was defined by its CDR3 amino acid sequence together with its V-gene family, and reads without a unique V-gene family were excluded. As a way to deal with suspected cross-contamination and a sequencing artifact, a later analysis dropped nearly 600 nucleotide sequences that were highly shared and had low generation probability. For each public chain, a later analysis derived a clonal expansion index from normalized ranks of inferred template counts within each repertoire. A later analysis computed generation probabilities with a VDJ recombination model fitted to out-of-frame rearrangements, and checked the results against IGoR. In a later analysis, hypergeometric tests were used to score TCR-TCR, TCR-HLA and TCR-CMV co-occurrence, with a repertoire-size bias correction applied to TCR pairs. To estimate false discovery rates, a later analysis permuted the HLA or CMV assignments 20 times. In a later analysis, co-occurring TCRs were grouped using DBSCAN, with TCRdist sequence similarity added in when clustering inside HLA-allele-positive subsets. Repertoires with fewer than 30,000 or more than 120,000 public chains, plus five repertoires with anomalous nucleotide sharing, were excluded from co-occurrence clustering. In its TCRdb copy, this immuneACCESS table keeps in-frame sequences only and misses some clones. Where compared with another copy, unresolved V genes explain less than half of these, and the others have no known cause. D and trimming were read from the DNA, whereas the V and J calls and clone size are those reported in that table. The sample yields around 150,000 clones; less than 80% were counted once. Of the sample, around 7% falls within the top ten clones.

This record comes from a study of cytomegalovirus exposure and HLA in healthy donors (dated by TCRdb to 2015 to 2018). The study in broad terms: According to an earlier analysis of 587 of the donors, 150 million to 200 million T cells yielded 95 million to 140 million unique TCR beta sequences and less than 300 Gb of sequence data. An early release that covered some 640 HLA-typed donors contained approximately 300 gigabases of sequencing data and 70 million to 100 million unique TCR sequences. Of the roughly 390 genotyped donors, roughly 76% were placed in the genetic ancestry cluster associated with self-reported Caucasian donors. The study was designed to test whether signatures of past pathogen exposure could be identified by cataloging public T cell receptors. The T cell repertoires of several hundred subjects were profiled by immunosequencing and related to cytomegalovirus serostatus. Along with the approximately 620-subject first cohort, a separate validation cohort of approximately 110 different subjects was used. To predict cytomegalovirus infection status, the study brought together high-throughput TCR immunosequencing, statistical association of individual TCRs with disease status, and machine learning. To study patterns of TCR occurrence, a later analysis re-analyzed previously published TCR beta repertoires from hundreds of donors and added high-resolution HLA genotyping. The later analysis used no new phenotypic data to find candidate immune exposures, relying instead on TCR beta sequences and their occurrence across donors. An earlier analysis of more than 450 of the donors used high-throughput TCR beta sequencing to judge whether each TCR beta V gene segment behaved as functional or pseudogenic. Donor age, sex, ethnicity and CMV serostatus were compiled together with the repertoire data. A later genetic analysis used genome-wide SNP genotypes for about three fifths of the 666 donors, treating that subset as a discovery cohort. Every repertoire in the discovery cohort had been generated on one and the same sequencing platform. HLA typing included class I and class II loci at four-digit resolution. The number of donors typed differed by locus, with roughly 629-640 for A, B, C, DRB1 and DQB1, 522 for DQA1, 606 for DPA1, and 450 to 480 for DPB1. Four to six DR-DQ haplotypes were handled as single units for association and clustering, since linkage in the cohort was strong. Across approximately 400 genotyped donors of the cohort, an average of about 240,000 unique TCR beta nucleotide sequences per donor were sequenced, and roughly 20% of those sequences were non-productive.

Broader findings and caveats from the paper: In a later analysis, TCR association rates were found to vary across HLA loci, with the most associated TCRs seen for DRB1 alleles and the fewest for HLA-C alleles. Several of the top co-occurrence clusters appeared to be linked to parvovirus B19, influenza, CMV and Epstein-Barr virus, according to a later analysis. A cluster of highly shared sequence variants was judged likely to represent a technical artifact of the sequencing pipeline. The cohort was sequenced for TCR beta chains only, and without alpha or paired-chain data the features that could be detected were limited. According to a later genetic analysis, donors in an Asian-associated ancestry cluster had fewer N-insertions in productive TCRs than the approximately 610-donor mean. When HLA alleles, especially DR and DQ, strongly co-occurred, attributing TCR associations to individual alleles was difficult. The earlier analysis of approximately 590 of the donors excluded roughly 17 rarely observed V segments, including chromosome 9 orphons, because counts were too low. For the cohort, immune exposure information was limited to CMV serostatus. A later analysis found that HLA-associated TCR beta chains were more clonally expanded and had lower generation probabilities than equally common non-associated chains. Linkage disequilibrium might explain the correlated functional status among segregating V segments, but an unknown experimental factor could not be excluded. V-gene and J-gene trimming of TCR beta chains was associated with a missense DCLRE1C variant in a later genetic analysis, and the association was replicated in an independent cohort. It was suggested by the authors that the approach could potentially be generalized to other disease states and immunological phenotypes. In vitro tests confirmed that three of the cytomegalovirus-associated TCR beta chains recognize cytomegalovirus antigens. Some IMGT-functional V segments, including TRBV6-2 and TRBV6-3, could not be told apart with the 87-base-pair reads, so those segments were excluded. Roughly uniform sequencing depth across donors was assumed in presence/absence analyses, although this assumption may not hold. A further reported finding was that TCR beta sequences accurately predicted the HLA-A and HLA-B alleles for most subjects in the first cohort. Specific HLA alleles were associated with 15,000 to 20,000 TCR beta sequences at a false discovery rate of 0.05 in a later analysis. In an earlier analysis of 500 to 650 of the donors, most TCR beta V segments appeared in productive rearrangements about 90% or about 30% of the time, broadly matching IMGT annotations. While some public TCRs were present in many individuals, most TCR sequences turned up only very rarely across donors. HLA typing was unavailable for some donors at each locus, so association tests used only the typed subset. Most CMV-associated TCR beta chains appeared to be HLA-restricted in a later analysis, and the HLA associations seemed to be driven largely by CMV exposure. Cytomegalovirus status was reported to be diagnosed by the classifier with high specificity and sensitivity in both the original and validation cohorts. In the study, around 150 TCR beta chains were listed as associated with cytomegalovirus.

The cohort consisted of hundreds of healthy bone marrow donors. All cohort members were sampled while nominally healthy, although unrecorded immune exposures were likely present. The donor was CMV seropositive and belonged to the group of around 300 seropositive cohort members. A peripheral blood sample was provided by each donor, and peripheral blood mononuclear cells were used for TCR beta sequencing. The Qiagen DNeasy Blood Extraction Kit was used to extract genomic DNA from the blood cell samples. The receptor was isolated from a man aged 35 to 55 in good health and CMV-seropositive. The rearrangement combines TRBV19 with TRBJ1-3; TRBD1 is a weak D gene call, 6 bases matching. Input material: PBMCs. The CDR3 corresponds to CASSAQGPGRTSGNTIYF. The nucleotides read TGTGCCAGTTCCGCACAGGGACCGGGACGGACTTCTGGAAACACCATATATTTT.